This T cell receptor beta chain was sequenced during a study of T-cell reconstitution after alpha-beta-depleted transplantation in children. Study-wide results and caveats: Reportedly, only several hundred clones from non-depleted graft cells drove alpha-beta T-cell counts at about two months. When one year had passed after transplant, most T-cell counts and diversity came from newly produced T cells. Recipient T cells and thymic progenitors that survived gave rise to the high TCRbeta diversity observed at day 60 in some patients.

Unique molecular identifiers tagged the TCRbeta library. A single record per CDR3 protein comes from TCRdb applying MiXCR to the PCR reads. The sample includes 40,000 to 55,000 distinct CDR3 sequences, 5.8% of them seen just once. CDR1 and CDR2 (germline): MNHEY, SVGAGI. CDR3 length: 15 amino acids. On this clonotype: Its target is unknown. At one end, the junction sequence differs from germline, possibly due to a read error.

The TCR sequence derives from a female patient aged 2-10 years who had a stem cell transplant for aplastic anemia, so the T cells may come from the graft donor. This specimen was PBMCs, mostly from graft donor cells, taken 60 days after TCRalphabeta/CD19-depleted stem cell transplant. The chain employs TRBV6-5 and TRBJ1-2, with D perhaps matching TRBD1 (5 bases). Here the CDR3 reads CASRGRDGTNFGYTF. The CDR3 nucleotides are TGTGCCAGCAGGGGCAGGGACGGAACTAACTTTGGCTACACCTTC.